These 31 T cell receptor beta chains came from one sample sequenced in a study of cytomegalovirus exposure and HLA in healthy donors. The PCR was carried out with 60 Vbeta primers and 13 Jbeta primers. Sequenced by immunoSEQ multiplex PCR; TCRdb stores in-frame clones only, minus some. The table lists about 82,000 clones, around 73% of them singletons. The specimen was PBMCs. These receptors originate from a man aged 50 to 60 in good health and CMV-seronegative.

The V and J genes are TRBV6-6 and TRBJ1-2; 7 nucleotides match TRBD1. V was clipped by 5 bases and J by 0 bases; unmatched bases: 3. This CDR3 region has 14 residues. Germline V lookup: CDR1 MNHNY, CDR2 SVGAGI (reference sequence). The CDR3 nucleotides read TGTGCCAGCAGTGGCGACAGGGCTAACTATGGCTACACCTTC. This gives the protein CASSGDRANYGYTF.

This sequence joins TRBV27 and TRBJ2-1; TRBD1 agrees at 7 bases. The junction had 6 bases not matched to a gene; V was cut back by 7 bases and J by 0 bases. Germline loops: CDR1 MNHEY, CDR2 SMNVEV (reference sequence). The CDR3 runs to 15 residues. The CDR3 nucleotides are TGTGCCAGCAACAACAGGGGAAGCTCCTACAATGAGCAGTTCTTC. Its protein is CASNNRGSSYNEQFF.

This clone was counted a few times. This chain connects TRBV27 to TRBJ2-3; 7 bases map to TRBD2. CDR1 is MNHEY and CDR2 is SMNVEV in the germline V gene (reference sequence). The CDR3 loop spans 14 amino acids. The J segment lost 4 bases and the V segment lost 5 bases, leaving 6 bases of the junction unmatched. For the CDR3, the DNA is TGTGCCAGCAGTCGGCGGGGAGGGTCAGATACGCAGTATTTT. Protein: CASSRRGGSDTQYF.

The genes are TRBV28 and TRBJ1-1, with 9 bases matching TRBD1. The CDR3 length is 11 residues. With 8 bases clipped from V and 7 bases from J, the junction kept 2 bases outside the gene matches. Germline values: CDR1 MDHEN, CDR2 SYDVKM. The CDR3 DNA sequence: TGTGCCAGCCGGGACAGGGATGAAGCTTTCTTT. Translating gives CASRDRDEAFF.

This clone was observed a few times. The CDR3 here is CALAGEGNQPQHF. CDR3 nucleotides: TGTGCCCTAGCAGGGGAAGGCAATCAGCCCCAGCATTTT. The genes are TRBV30 and TRBJ1-5; TRBD1 is a possible D gene (6 bases). This CDR3 has 13 residues. V was pared by 8 bases and J by 2 bases, with 13 bases between. Germline V gene data show CDR1 as GTSNPN and CDR2 as SVGIG (reference sequence).

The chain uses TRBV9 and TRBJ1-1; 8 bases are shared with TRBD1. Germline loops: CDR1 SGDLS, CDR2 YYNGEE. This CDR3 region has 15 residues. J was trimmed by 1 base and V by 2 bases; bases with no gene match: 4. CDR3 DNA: TGTGCCAGCAGCGTTTCTGGGACAGGGAACACTGAAGCTTTCTTT. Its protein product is CASSVSGTGNTEAFF.

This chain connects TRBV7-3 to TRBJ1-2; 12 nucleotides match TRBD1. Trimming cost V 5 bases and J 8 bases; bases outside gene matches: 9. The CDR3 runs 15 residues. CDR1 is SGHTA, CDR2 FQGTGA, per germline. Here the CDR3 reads CASSRSGQGAGGYTF. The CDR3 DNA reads TGTGCCAGCAGCCGTTCGGGACAGGGGGCCGGAGGCTACACCTTC.

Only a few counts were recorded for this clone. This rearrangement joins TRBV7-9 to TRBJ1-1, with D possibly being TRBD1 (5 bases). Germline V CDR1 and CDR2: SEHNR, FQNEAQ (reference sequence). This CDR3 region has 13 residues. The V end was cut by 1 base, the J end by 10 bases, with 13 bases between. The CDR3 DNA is TGTGCCAGCAGCTTAGGGGGGGAGAGCGGAGCTTTCTTT. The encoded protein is CASSLGGESGAFF.

This CDR3 reads CASSLRGILNTEAFF. The DNA of the CDR3 is TGTGCCAGCAGCTTGCGGGGTATACTGAACACTGAAGCTTTCTTT. The chain couples TRBV5-8 to TRBJ1-1; D is undetermined. Trimming left V 1 base short and J 0 bases short, with 10 bases between. Germline assignment: CDR1 SGHTS and CDR2 YDEGEE. The CDR3 is made up of 15 amino acids.

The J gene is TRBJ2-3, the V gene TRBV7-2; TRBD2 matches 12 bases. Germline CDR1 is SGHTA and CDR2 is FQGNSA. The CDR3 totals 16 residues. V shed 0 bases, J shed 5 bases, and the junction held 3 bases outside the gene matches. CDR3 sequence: CASSLARLAGVDTQYF. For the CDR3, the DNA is TGTGCCAGCAGCTTAGCTCGACTAGCGGGGGTAGATACGCAGTATTTT.

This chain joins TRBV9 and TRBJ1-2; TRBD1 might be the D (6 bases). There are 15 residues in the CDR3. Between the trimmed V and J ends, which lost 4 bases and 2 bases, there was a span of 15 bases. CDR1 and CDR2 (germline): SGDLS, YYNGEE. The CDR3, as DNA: TGTGCCAGCAGCACACGACAGGATTTAAACTATGGCTACACCTTC. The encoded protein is CASSTRQDLNYGYTF.

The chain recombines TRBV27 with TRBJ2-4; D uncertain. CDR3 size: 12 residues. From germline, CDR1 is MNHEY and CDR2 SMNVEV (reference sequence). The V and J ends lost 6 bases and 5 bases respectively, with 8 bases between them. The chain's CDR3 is CASRGLENIQYF. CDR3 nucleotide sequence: TGTGCCAGCAGGGGTCTAGAAAACATTCAGTACTTC.

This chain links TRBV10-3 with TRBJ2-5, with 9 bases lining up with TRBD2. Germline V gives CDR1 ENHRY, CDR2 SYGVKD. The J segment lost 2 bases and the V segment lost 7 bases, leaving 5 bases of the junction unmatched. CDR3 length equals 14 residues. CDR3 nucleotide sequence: TGTGCCATCAAGTTAGCGGGGGAGCAAGAGACCCAGTACTTC. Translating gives CAIKLAGEQETQYF.

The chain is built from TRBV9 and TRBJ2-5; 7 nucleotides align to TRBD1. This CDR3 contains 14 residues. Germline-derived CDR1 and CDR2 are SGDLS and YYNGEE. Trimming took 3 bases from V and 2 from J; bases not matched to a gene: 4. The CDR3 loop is CASSGARGQETQYF. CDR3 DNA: TGTGCCAGCAGCGGGGCCAGGGGGCAAGAGACCCAGTACTTC.

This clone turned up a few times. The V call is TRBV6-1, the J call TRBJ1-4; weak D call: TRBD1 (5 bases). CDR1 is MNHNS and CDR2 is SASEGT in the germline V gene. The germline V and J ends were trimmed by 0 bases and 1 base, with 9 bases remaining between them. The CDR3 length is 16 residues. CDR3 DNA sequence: TGTGCCAGCAGTGAAGCGCTCGGGGGAACTAATGAAAAACTGTTTTTT. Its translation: CASSEALGGTNEKLFF.

The CDR3, as DNA: TGTGCCAGCAGTGTTCGAATGGGGGAGGAGGGCTCTGGAAACACCATATATTTT. This codes for CASSVRMGEEGSGNTIYF. The chain uses TRBV2 and TRBJ1-3, with a weak D call TRBD1 (5 bases). Germline CDR1 is SNHLY and CDR2 is FYNNEI. V shed 4 bases and J shed 0 bases, with 19 bases lying between them. This CDR3 spans 18 amino acids.

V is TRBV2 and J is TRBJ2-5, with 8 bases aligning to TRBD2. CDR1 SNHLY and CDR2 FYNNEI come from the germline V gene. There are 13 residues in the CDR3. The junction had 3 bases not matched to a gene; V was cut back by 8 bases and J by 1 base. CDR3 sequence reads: CASVREGQETQYF. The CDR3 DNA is TGTGCCAGCGTTCGGGAGGGCCAAGAGACCCAGTACTTC.

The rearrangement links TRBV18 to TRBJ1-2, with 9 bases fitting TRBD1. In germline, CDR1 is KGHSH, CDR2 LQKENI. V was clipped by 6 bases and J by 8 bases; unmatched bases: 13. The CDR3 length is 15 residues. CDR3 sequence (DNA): TGTGCCAGCTCTCCCCGGACAGGGGACCCGGGGGGCTACACCTTC. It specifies CASSPRTGDPGGYTF.

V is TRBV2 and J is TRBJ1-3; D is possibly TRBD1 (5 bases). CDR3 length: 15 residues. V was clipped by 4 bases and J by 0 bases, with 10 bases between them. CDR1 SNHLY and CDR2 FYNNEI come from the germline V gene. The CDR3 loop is CASSGEGSSGNTIYF. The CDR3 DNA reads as TGTGCCAGCAGTGGGGAGGGGTCCTCTGGAAACACCATATATTTT.

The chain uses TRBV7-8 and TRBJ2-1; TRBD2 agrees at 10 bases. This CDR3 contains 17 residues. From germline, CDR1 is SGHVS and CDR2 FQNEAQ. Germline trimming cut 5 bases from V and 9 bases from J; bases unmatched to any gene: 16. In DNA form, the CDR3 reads TGTGCCAGCAGCCCTCGGATAGGAGCGGGGGGGAACGTTGAGCAGTTCTTC. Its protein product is CASSPRIGAGGNVEQFF.

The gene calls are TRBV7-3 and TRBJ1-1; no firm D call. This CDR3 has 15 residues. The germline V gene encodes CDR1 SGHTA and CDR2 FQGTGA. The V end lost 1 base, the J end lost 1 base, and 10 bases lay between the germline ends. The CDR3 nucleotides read TGTGCCAGCAGCTTAAACCGGTTGAGGAACACTGAAGCTTTCTTT. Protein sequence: CASSLNRLRNTEAFF.

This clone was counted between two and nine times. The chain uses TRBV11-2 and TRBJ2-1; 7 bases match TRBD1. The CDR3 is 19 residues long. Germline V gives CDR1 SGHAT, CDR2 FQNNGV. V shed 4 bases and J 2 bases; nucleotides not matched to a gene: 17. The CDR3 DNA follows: TGTGCCAGCAGCTCATCCAGGCCTTCCTGGACAGGTGCCTACAATGAGCAGTTCTTC. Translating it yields CASSSSRPSWTGAYNEQFF.

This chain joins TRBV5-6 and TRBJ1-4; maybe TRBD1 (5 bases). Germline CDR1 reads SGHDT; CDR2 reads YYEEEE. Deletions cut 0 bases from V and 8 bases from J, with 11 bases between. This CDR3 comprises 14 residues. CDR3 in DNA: TGTGCCAGCAGCTTGGGTGCGGGGCGAGAAAAACTGTTTTTT. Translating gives CASSLGAGREKLFF. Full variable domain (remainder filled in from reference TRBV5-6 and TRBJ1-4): DAGVTQSPTHLIKTRGQQVTLRCSPKSGHDTVSWYQQALGQGPQFIFQYYEEEERQRGNFPDRFSGHQFPNYSSELNVNALLLGDSALYLCASSLGAGREKLFFGSGTQLSVL.

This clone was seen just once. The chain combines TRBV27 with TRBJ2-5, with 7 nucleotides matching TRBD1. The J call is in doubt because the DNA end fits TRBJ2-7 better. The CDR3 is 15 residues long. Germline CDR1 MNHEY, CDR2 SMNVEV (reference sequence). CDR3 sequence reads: CASTPRQGVPYEQYF. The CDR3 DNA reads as TGTGCCAGCACCCCGAGGCAGGGGGTCCCCTACGAGCAGTACTTC.

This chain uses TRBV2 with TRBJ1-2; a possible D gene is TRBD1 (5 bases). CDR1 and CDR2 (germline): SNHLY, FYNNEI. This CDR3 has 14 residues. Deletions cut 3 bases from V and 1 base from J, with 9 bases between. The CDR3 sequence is CASSEQGNNYGYTF. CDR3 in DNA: TGTGCCAGCAGTGAGCAGGGTAATAACTATGGCTACACCTTC.

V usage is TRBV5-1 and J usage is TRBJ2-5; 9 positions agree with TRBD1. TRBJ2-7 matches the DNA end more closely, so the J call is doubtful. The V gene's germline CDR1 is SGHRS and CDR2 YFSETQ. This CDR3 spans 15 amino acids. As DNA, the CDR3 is TGCGCCAGCAGCTTGGGGACAGGGGACACTTACGAGCAGTACTTC. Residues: CASSLGTGDTYEQYF.

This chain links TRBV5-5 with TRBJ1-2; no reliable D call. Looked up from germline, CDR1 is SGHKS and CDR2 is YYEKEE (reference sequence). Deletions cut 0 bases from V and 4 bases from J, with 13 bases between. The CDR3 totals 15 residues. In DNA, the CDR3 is TGTGCCAGCAGCTTGGCCTTGGCCTTAGCCTATGGCTACACCTTC. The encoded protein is CASSLALALAYGYTF. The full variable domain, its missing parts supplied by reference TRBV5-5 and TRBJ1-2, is DAGVTQSPTHLIKTRGQQVTLRCSPISGHKSVSWYQQVLGQGPQFIFQYYEKEERGRGNFPDRFSARQFPNYSSELNVNALLLGDSALYLCASSLALALAYGYTFGSGTRLTVV.

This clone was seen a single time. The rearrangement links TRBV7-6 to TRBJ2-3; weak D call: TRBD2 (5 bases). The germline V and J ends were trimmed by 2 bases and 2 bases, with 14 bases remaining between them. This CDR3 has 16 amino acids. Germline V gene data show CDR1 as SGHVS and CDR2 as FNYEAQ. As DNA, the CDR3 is TGTGCCAGCAGCTTAAATCTGGGAGCGAACACAGATACGCAGTATTTT. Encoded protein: CASSLNLGANTDTQYF.

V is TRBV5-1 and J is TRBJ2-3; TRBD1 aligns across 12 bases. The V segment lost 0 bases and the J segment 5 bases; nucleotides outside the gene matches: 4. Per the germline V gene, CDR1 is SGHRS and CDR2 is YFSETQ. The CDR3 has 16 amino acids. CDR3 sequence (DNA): TGCGCCAGCAGCTTGGGGGGACAGGGGGCGAGAGATACGCAGTATTTT. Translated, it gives CASSLGGQGARDTQYF.

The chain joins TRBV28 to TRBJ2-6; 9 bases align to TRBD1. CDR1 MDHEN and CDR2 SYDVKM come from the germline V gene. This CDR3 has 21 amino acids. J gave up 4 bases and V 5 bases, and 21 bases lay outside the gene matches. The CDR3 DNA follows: TGTGCCAGCAGTCCACAATTTCCTTCGTCGGGACAGGGTGCCGGGGCCAACGTCCTGACTTTC. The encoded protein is CASSPQFPSSGQGAGANVLTF.

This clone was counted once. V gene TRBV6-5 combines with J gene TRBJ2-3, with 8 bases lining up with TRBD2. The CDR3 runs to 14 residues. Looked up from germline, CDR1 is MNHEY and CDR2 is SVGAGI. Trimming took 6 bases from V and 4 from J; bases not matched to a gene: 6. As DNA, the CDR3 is TGTGCCAGCAGACGACTAGCGACCCCAGATACGCAGTATTTT. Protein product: CASRRLATPDTQYF.